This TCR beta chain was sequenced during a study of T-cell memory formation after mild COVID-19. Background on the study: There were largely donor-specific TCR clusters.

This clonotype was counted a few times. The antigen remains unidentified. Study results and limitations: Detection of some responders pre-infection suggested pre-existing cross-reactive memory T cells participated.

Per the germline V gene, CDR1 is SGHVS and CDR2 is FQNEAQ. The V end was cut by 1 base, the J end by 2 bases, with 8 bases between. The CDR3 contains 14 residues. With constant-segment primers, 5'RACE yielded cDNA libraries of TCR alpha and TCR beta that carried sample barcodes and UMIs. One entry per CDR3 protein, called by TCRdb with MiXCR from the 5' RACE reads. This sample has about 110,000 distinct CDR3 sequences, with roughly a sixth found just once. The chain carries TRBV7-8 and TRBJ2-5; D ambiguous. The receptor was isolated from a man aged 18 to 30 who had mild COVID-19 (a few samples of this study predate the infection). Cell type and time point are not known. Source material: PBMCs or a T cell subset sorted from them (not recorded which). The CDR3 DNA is TGTGCCAGCAGCTTAGGGACGGTTCAAGAGACCCAGTACTTC. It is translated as CASSLGTVQETQYF.